This TCR beta chain is from a study of radiotherapy plus CTLA-4 blockade in lung cancer. General study findings and limits: Reportedly, early blood T cell clone dynamics best predicted response, with interferon-beta.

J lost 3 bases, V lost 3 bases, and 5 bases had no gene match. The CDR3 extends over 17 amino acids. The germline CDR1 and CDR2 sequences are MDHEN and SYDVKM. In the case of this clone: Its antigen is undetermined.

Data came from immunoSEQ multiplex PCR; TCRdb stores just in-frame clones and leaves some out. This table holds 85,000 to 90,000 clones, 60% to 80% found once. With ipilimumab providing CTLA-4 blockade, focal radiation was administered to patients who had chemo-refractory metastatic non-small-cell lung cancer. V is TRBV28 and J is TRBJ2-1; 13 bases fit TRBD2. Here the sequenced sample was peripheral blood, taken from a patient treated with radiotherapy plus ipilimumab. This receptor was taken from a human donor with non-small cell lung cancer that progressed on radiotherapy plus ipilimumab. The CDR3 sequence is CASSLAGTSGNYNEQFF. The CDR3 DNA follows: TGTGCCAGCAGTTTGGCCGGGACTAGCGGGAACTACAATGAGCAGTTCTTC.